This T cell receptor (beta chain) originates from a study of lymphopenia after photon versus proton radiotherapy (dated by TCRdb to the late 2010s). Broadly, across the study: The immunological effects of photon versus proton radiation therapy were compared in patients with gastrointestinal tumors who developed high-grade lymphopenia. The cohort included about 18 patients with gastrointestinal tumors who developed lymphopenia after receiving either photon or proton therapy. The study aimed to characterize how the two radiation modalities differ in their impact on the immune system.

As for this clone: Its recognized antigen is unknown. No base quality values were provided; no much bigger clone lies one nucleotide off.

General study outcomes and caveats: Once the lymphocyte count had reached its nadir, the repertoires of photon-treated patients showed oligoclonal expansion, particularly of CD8+ Temra cells, and this expansion drove the decline in diversity. During treatment, patients who received proton therapy stayed relatively stable, whereas patients who received photon therapy lost naive T cells and TCR diversity and gained effector/memory populations. The survival association was assessed only in patients who died, and the authors presented better survival with proton therapy as a possibility rather than a demonstrated result. Across the cohort, a larger post-nadir drop in TCR diversity was inversely correlated with overall survival time among patients who died.

The protocol used for the library was the immunoSEQ multiplex PCR assay. T cell repertoires were profiled with deep sequencing of rearranged TCR beta loci together with multiparametric flow cytometry. The table comes from immuneACCESS by way of TCRdb, which keeps in-frame sequences with V and J called. Part of the clones is missing from these tables; in studies checked, under half for an unresolved V gene and the rest for unknown reasons. Present in this sample are roughly 49,000 clones, more than 85% of which were seen just once. Of the sample, about a sixth falls within the top ten clones. CDR1 and CDR2 are read off the germline V gene as SGHAT and FQNNGV. The V and J ends are trimmed by 8 bases and 6 bases, leaving 10 bases between them. From the cysteine through the phenylalanine, the CDR3 covers 11 amino acids. Here the CDR3 DNA is all that survives: 33 bases in frame from base 1.

The chain employs TRBV11-2 and TRBJ1-1; the D gene is unclear. This TCR was sampled from a woman between 35 and 50 years old with cholangiocarcinoma. The sequences come from peripheral blood, collected from a patient treated with photon-based radiotherapy. The CDR3 reads CASGRMAEAFF. DNA sequence: TGTGCCAGCGGCAGAATGGCTGAAGCTTTCTTT.